The 5 T cell receptor beta chains listed next were all sequenced from one sample in a study of cytomegalovirus exposure and HLA in healthy donors. The PCR employed 60 Vbeta primers together with 13 Jbeta primers. The assay was immunoSEQ multiplex PCR, and TCRdb's table has in-frame clones only and misses some. The repertoire holds 150,000 to 200,000 clones, with approximately 67% as singletons. Sequencing was carried out using PBMCs. Receptors originate from a man aged 35 to 55 in good health and CMV-seronegative.

This clone has only one observation. The chain couples TRBV4-3 to TRBJ1-4, with a tentative D call TRBD1 (5 bases). The germline V gene encodes CDR1 LGHNA and CDR2 YSLEER. Trimming pared 1 base from V and 5 bases from J, leaving 8 bases between. The CDR3 totals 14 residues. DNA for the CDR3: TGCGCCAGCAGCCAAGCGGGGGGGAATGAAAAACTGTTTTTT. Encoded protein: CASSQAGGNEKLFF.

As regards this clone: At one end the junction does not follow the germline gene, possibly because of a read error. V is TRBV7-9 and J is TRBJ2-2, with TRBD1 matching 8 bases. The germline V gene encodes CDR1 SEHNR and CDR2 FQNEAQ (reference sequence). The CDR3 sequence is 13 residues long. CDR3 sequence (DNA): TGTTCCAGCAGCCAACAGGGGGTCGGGGAGCTGTTTTTT. This encodes CSSSQQGVGELFF.

This clone was detected only once. Here the CDR3 reads CASIGTEETQYF. CDR3 bases: TGTGCCAGCATCGGGACAGAGGAGACCCAGTACTTC. The V gene is TRBV19, the J gene TRBJ2-5; 7 positions match TRBD1. The germline V gene encodes CDR1 LNHDA and CDR2 SQIVND (reference sequence). The CDR3 runs 12 residues. V lost 9 bases and J lost 5; bases outside the gene matches: 6.

This clone has ten or more counts. The chain combines TRBV7-8 with TRBJ2-3; 10 bases align to TRBD2. This CDR3 has 15 amino acids. Germline assignment: CDR1 SGHVS and CDR2 FQNEAQ. J was trimmed by 3 bases and V by 4 bases; bases with no gene match: 4. CDR3 sequence: CASSSSGSGTDTQYF. The CDR3 DNA reads as TGTGCCAGCAGCTCTAGCGGGAGTGGGACAGATACGCAGTATTTT.

The chain's CDR3 is CASNSPATSSGGETQYF. The CDR3 coding sequence is TGTGCCAGTAATTCCCCCGCGACTAGCTCCGGGGGAGAGACCCAGTACTTC. The rearrangement links TRBV19 to TRBJ2-5; 7 bases align to TRBD2. The V and J ends lost 7 bases and 4 bases, in that order; junction bases with no gene match: 18. Germline CDR1 reads LNHDA; CDR2 reads SQIVND (reference sequence). This CDR3 comprises 17 residues. Together with reference TRBV19 and TRBJ2-5, the CDR3 gives the full variable domain: DGGITQSPKYLFRKEGQNVTLSCEQNLNHDAMYWYRQDPGQGLRLIYYSQIVNDFQKGDIAEGYSVSREKKESFPLTVTSAQKNPTAFYLCASNSPATSSGGETQYFGPGTRLLVL.